Sequencing of this T cell receptor beta chain was carried out in a study of blood T cell repertoires in COVID-19. In the study overall: Acute-phase and convalescent COVID-19 samples originated in the United States, Italy and Spain. Sample material is recorded as cDNA or gDNA derived from T cells, B-cell-depleted T cells, or PBMCs.

As originally analysed: Using reference gene primer amplification, nucleated cell counts were estimated. Produced via immunoSEQ multiplex PCR; TCRdb's table is partial and in-frame only. The D gene and trimming were derived from the DNA, and the V and J assignments and clone size from that table. The data hold roughly 410,000 clones, with around nine tenths observed a single time. The Seattle site enrolled patients during active infection and followed them longitudinally. This clone came up once. The germline V gene has CDR1 LGHNA and CDR2 YSLEER. Trimming stripped 0 bases from V and 3 bases from J, with 6 bases between. The CDR3 is 15 residues long.

Sequencing used peripheral blood. The chain has TRBV4-3 and TRBJ2-6, with D maybe TRBD2 (5 bases). The source is a woman aged 40 to 50 with COVID-19, enrolled during active disease. The chain's CDR3 is CASSQEEGGANVLTF. The CDR3 DNA reads TGCGCCAGCAGCCAAGAAGAGGGTGGGGCCAACGTCCTGACTTTC.